The TCR beta chain under discussion was sequenced for a study of OX40 agonist ivuxolimab in advanced cancers. The assay was immunoSEQ multiplex PCR, and TCRdb's table has in-frame clones only and misses some. The sample holds 70,000 or so clones, approximately 90% seen once. As to this clone: Its antigen is unknown.

The CDR3 has 15 residues. Between the trimmed V and J ends, which lost 2 bases and 6 bases, there was a span of 17 bases. Germline CDR1 SGHTA, CDR2 FQGNSA. Study-level results: Low normalized T-cell clonal expansion was additionally recorded for some nonresponders.

Specimen: CD4+ or CD8+ T cells sorted from blood, collected in a trial of the OX40 agonist ivuxolimab. This clonotype was obtained from an adult with an advanced solid tumor such as melanoma, head and neck, liver or kidney cancer. The rearrangement uses TRBV7-2 and TRBJ2-7, with D tentatively TRBD2 (6 bases). The CDR3 protein is CASSLFDGSKSEQYF. The CDR3 DNA reads as TGTGCCAGCAGCTTATTTGACGGGAGTAAAAGCGAGCAGTACTTC.